A selection of T cell receptor beta chains follows, all from one sample in a study of cytomegalovirus exposure and HLA in healthy donors. Sequencing used immunoSEQ multiplex PCR; TCRdb keeps in-frame clones, though not all of them. The sample consists of about 190,000 clones, 75% to 90% of them appearing once. Source material: PBMCs. The receptors here all came from a man younger than 40 in good health and CMV-seronegative. CDR3s include the opening cysteine and the closing phenylalanine or tryptophan. The D gene is left open where the match is weak. Expanded clones get a size class; other rows say once, few or many, or leave the size out.

v_call	d_call	j_call	clone_size	cdr3_nt	cdr3_aa
TRBV6-6	-	TRBJ1-1	-	TGTGCTACGGGGGGTAGTGAAGCTTTCTTT	CATGGSEAFF
TRBV12-5	-	TRBJ1-1	-	TGTGCTAGCGGTCTTGGGACAAGTGAAGCTTTCTTT	CASGLGTSEAFF
TRBV29-1	TRBD1	TRBJ1-3	-	TGCAGCGTGGGACAGGGAGATGGAAACACCATATATTTT	CSVGQGDGNTIYF
TRBV18	-	TRBJ1-5	-	TGTGCCAGCTCACTTGGAGGGCCAGCCTATAGCAATCAGCCCCAGCATTTT	CASSLGGPAYSNQPQHF
TRBV6-5	TRBD1	TRBJ1-4	once	TGTGCCAGCAGCAGGGCAGGGGGTGGTTATGAAAAACTGTTTTTT	CASSRAGGGYEKLFF
TRBV9	-	TRBJ2-1	-	TGTGCCAGCAGCGTAGTTCCCCCCCCGGGTGAGCAGTTCTTC	CASSVVPPPGEQFF
TRBV5-1	-	TRBJ1-3	once	TGCGCCAGCAGCTTGGGGCAGGTATCTGGAAACACCATATATTTT	CASSLGQVSGNTIYF
TRBV28	TRBD2	TRBJ2-7	-	TGTGCCAGCAGGAGAAGCGGGGGGGAATCCTACGAGCAGTACTTC	CASRRSGGESYEQYF
TRBV19	-	TRBJ2-1	-	TGTGCCAGTAGTATAGATCGAGTGCGGACTACTAGGTCGGGTGAGCAGTTCTTC	CASSIDRVRTTRSGEQFF
TRBV28	-	TRBJ1-5	few	TGTGCCAGCAGTTGGGGGGGCAATCAGCCCCAGCATTTT	CASSWGGNQPQHF
TRBV28	-	TRBJ1-1	once	TGTGCCAGCAGTTCGACAATTACAGGGACCAACACTGAAGCTTTCTTT	CASSSTITGTNTEAFF
TRBV2	TRBD1	TRBJ2-7	-	TGTGCCAGCAGGGGGACAGGGTACCCCGGCGAGCAGTACTTC	CASRGTGYPGEQYF
TRBV19	-	TRBJ2-1	-	TGTGCCAGTAGTGTAAACAGGTTAAGGAGCTCCTACAATGAGCAGTTCTTC	CASSVNRLRSSYNEQFF
TRBV25-1	-	TRBJ2-5	-	TGTGCCAGCAGTGACGTCAGGAGGGCCCAGTACTTC	CASSDVRRAQYF
TRBV19	-	TRBJ1-5	-	TGTGCCAGTAGCTTCTCCAGCAATCAGCCCCAGCATTTT	CASSFSSNQPQHF
TRBV2	TRBD1	TRBJ2-3	few	TGTGCCAGCAGGGTTACCTGGGGACAGGGGACTAGCACAGATACGCAGTATTTT	CASRVTWGQGTSTDTQYF
TRBV27	TRBD1	TRBJ2-5	-	TGTGCCAGCCGAAAGGACAGGGCGGGGGAGACCCAGTACTTC	CASRKDRAGETQYF
TRBV7-2	TRBD2	TRBJ2-2	-	TGTGCCAGCAGCCCAGGACTAGCGGCGAACACCGGGGAGCTGTTTTTT	CASSPGLAANTGELFF
TRBV7-9	TRBD1	TRBJ1-1	-	TGTGCCAGCAGCCCCCAGACCGGGACAGGAACTGAAGCTTTCTTT	CASSPQTGTGTEAFF
TRBV27	-	TRBJ2-1	few	TGTGCCAGCAGTTTAACCACCAGGGGCAATGAGCGGTTCTTC	CASSLTTRGNERFF
TRBV6-4	-	TRBJ1-2	-	TGTGCCAGCAGTGACTCGAACAGCCCTAACTATGGCTACACCTTC	CASSDSNSPNYGYTF
TRBV28	TRBD1	TRBJ2-7	-	TGTGCCAGCAGTCCCGGGACAGGGGGCCTTTACGAGCAGTACTTC	CASSPGTGGLYEQYF
TRBV27	TRBD2	TRBJ2-1	-	TGTGCCAGCAGTTCCCCTAGCGGGATATACAATGAGCAGTTCTTC	CASSSPSGIYNEQFF
TRBV7-6	-	TRBJ1-5	-	TGTGCCAGCAGCCAAGGGGGAGATCAGCCCCAGCATTTT	CASSQGGDQPQHF
TRBV4-1	-	TRBJ1-1	-	TGCGCCAGCAGCCAACCAATTGTGTCCACTGAAGCTTTCTTT	CASSQPIVSTEAFF
TRBV4-2	TRBD1	TRBJ1-1	-	TGTGCCAGCAGCCGATCCGGACAGGGGGGAACTGAAGCTTTCTTT	CASSRSGQGGTEAFF
TRBV15	TRBD2	TRBJ2-3	-	TGTGCCACCAGCACCCGACTAGCGGGGGGCACAGATACGCAGTATTTT	CATSTRLAGGTDTQYF
TRBV28	-	TRBJ2-7	-	TGTGCCAGCAGTCAACCGCTGGCCCCCTACGAGCAGTACTTC	CASSQPLAPYEQYF
TRBV7-2	TRBD2	TRBJ2-7	-	TGTGCCAGCAGCTTAGGAAGGAGCGGGAGGAACTCCTACGAGCAGTACTTC	CASSLGRSGRNSYEQYF
TRBV6-1	-	TRBJ2-7	-	TGTGCCAGCAGTGAAGCGGCCAGGGACTACGAGCAGTACTTC	CASSEAARDYEQYF
TRBV19	TRBD1	TRBJ2-2	-	TGTGCCAGTAACGGCCGGGACAGGGGTGACGGGGAGCTGTTTTTT	CASNGRDRGDGELFF
TRBV7-9	-	TRBJ1-2	-	TGTGCCAGCAGCTTAGTAGGGGGGGATGGCTACACCTTC	CASSLVGGDGYTF
TRBV6-5	TRBD1	TRBJ2-4	-	TGTGCCAGCAGTTTATCGGGACAGGGTGGGCAAAACATTCAGTACTTC	CASSLSGQGGQNIQYF
TRBV7-2	-	TRBJ2-7	-	TGTGCCAGCAGCCTGGGGACAAATTCCTACGAGCAGTACTTC	CASSLGTNSYEQYF
TRBV28	TRBD1	TRBJ1-2	once	TGTGTTATAGGGGGACAGGGTATGAGGGGCTATGGCTACACCTTC	CVIGGQGMRGYGYTF
TRBV14	-	TRBJ2-6	-	TGTGCCAGCAGCCAAAGGACTTCTGGGGCCAACGTCCTGACTTTC	CASSQRTSGANVLTF
TRBV7-8	TRBD1	TRBJ1-6	-	TGTGCCAGCAGCCCACATCGGGACAGGAATTCACCCCTCCACTTT	CASSPHRDRNSPLHF
TRBV7-2	TRBD2	TRBJ2-1	-	TGTGCCAGCAGCCCCCCGACTAGCGGTGAGCAGTTCTTC	CASSPPTSGEQFF
TRBV7-2	TRBD2	TRBJ2-7	-	TGTGCCAGCAGCCACCGACTAGCGGCTTACGAGCAGTACTTC	CASSHRLAAYEQYF
TRBV5-5	-	TRBJ1-1	-	TGTGCCAGCAGCTGGGACTATGGCACTGAAGCTTTCTTT	CASSWDYGTEAFF
TRBV30	TRBD1	TRBJ1-2	once	TGTGCCTGCCCTGACAGGGGCTATGGCTACACCTTC	CACPDRGYGYTF
TRBV9	-	TRBJ1-4	-	TGTGCCAGCAGCGTAGGCGGGGGAACTAATGAAAAACTGTTTTTT	CASSVGGGTNEKLFF
TRBV28	-	TRBJ1-1	-	TGTGCCAGCAGTTTTCGGGGGAACACTGAAGCTTTCTTT	CASSFRGNTEAFF
TRBV6-6	TRBD1	TRBJ1-2	-	TGTGCCAGCAGTTACGCTCAGGGGGCGCCTAACTATGGCTACACCTTC	CASSYAQGAPNYGYTF
TRBV6-1	TRBD1	TRBJ2-1	once	TGTGCCAGCAGGGGGACAGGGGTCGATGAGCAGTTCTTC	CASRGTGVDEQFF
TRBV7-2	-	TRBJ2-2	-	TGTGCCAGCAGCCCCCCCCAGGGGTGGGGCACCGGGGAGCTGTTTTTT	CASSPPQGWGTGELFF
TRBV18	-	TRBJ2-1	-	TGTGCCAGCTCACCACAGGGTGAGAGGGCCGTATACAATGAGCAGTTCTTC	CASSPQGERAVYNEQFF
TRBV6-6	-	TRBJ1-4	-	TGTGCCAGCAGTTACATCGGGGAAAAACTGTTTTTT	CASSYIGEKLFF
TRBV6-1	-	TRBJ1-1	-	TGTGCCAGCTTGAACTTGAGGGCTTTCTTT	CASLNLRAFF
TRBV10-2	TRBD2	TRBJ2-1	-	TGCGCCAGCAGTGGACTCGAGGTAGCGGGGGGTCGGAATGAGCAGTTCTTC	CASSGLEVAGGRNEQFF
TRBV9	-	TRBJ2-1	-	TGTGCCAGCAGCTCACATCCCGGGGTAGGCGGACCAACGAGCTCCTACAATGAGCAGTTCTTC	CASSSHPGVGGPTSSYNEQFF
TRBV28	-	TRBJ1-5	-	TGTGCCAGCAGTTTTCGGGGGGCGGGGGGCAATCAGCCCCAGCATTTT	CASSFRGAGGNQPQHF